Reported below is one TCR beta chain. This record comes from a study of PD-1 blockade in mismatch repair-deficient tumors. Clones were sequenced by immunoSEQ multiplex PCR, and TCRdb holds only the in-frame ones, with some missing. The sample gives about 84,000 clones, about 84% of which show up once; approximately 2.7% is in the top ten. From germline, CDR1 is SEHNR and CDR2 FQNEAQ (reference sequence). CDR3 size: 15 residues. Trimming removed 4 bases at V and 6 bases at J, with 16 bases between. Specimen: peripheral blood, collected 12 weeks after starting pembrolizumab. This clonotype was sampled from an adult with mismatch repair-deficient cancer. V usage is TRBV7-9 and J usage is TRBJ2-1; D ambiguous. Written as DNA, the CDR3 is TGTGCCAGCAGCTCCCCATCGCGCCCAATCAATGAGCAGTTCTTC. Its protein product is CASSSPSRPINEQFF.